This T cell receptor beta chain was recovered during a study of post-analysis software for immune sequencing data. Study-level results: A handful of TRBV segments (TRBV5-6, TRBV5-1 and TRBV20-1 among them) occurred more frequently in patients than in controls.

Prepared libraries of TCR beta cDNA carried unique molecular identifiers. Approximately 500,000 cDNA molecules were recovered from an input of 1 to 10 million T cells. MiXCR, run by TCRdb on the PCR reads, gives a single entry per CDR3 protein. In the table there are approximately 630,000 distinct CDR3 sequences, over 45% of which are singletons. Looked up from germline, CDR1 is SGDLS and CDR2 is YYNGEE. The CDR3 runs to 16 residues. Points on this clonotype: Its target is not known. An end of the junction does not agree with germline; a read error may underlie this.

Sequenced: blood. The TCR sequence derives from a girl aged 2 to 9 with multiple sclerosis. V usage is TRBV9 and J usage is TRBJ2-3, with 10 nucleotides matching TRBD2. The CDR3 is CASSVTSGVSTDTQYF. CDR3 DNA sequence: TGTGCCAGCAGCGTTACTAGCGGGGTGAGCACAGATACACAGTATTTT.